This T cell receptor beta chain was captured by sequencing in a study of blood T cell repertoires in COVID-19. Across the study: Samples representing acute and convalescent COVID-19 were sourced from the United States, Italy and Spain. Sample material is recorded as cDNA or gDNA derived from T cells, B-cell-depleted T cells, or PBMCs.

The CDR3 consists of 17 residues. The germline CDR1 and CDR2 sequences are SEHNR and FQNEAQ (reference sequence). Unmatched junction bases numbered 6, after V lost 1 base and J lost 0 bases. Source study methods: Amplification with reference gene primers provided the estimates of nucleated cell counts. Only in-frame clones appear in the TCRdb table, and some are missing; sequencing was by immunoSEQ multiplex PCR. Clone size and the V and J calls come from that table; the DNA yielded D and trimming. The sample consists of roughly 200,000 clones, around nine tenths of them appearing once. The V gene is TRBV7-9, the J gene TRBJ2-3; the match to TRBD2 covers 8 bases. Sequences were obtained from peripheral blood. The TCR was taken from a woman aged 18-35 years who had recovered from COVID-19. CDR3 sequence reads: CASSLDSGIVSTDTQYF. The CDR3 coding sequence is TGTGCCAGCAGCTTAGATAGCGGGATCGTTAGCACAGATACGCAGTATTTT.